The T cell receptor (beta chain) under discussion was sequenced for a study of T cells after yellow fever vaccination. The CDR3 has 15 residues. Trimming removed 6 bases at V and 4 bases at J, with 18 bases between. Per the germline V gene, CDR1 is MDHEN and CDR2 is SYDVKM. TCR cDNA was made by 5'RACE template switching, adding a universal primer site and UMIs. One entry per CDR3 protein, called by TCRdb with MiXCR from the 5' RACE reads. The sample yields roughly 340,000 distinct CDR3 sequences, 7.5% to 9% seen once. This TCR came from a man between 18 and 29 years old who received the YFV17D yellow fever vaccine. This chain joins TRBV28 and TRBJ2-5; the D call may be TRBD1 or TRBD2 (5 bases each). The sample was PBMCs, taken on the day of the first yellow fever vaccination. CDR3 coding DNA: TGTGCCAGCAGCCACTTGAGGGAAAGGGGAGAGACCCAGTACTTC. Translation: CASSHLRERGETQYF. The full variable domain, rest sourced from reference TRBV28 and TRBJ2-5, is DVKVTQSSRYLVKRTGEKVFLECVQDMDHENMFWYRQDPGLGLRLIYFSYDVKMKEKGDIPEGYSVSREKKERFSLILESASTNQTSMYLCASSHLRERGETQYFGPGTRLLVL.